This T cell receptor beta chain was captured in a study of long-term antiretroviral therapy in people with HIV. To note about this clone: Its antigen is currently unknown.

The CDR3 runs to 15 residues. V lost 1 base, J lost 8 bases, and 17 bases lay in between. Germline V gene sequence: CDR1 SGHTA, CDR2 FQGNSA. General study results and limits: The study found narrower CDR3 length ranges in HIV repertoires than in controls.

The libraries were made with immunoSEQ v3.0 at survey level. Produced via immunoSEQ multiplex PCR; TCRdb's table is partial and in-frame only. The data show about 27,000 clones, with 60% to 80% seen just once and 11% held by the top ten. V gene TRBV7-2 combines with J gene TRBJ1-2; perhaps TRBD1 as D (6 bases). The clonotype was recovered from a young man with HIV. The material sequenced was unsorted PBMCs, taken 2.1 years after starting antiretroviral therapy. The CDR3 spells CASSLGGLLGGGYTF. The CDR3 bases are TGTGCCAGCAGCTTAGGTGGCCTCCTAGGGGGGGGCTACACCTTC. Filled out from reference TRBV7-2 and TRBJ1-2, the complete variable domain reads GAGVSQSPSNKVTEKGKDVELRCDPISGHTALYWYRQSLGQGLEFLIYFQGNSAPDKSGLPSDRFSAERTGGSVSTLTIQRTQQEDSAVYLCASSLGGLLGGGYTFGSGTRLTVV.